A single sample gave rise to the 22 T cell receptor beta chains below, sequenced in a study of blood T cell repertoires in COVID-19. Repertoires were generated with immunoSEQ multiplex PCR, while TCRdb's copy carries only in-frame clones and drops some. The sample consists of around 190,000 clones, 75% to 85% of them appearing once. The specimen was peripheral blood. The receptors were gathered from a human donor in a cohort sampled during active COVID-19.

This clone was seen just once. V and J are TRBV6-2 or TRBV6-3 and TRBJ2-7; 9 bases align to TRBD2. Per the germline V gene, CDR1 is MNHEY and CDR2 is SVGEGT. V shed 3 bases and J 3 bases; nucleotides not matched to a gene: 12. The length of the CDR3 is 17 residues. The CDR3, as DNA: TGTGCCAGCAGTTATCAAGATAGCGGGAGAGAAGGCTACGAGCAGTACTTC. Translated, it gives CASSYQDSGREGYEQYF.

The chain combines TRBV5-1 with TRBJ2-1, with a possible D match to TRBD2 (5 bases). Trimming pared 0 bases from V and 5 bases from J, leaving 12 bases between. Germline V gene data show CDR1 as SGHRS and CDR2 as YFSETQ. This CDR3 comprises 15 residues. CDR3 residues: CASSLVVGVDNEQFF. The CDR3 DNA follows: TGCGCCAGCAGCTTGGTGGTGGGAGTGGACAATGAGCAGTTCTTC.

For the CDR3, the DNA is TGTGCCACCAGTGATCTCAGGGGAAACACCATATATTTT. It translates to CATSDLRGNTIYF. The chain carries TRBV24-1 and TRBJ1-3; D unclear. V gave up 3 bases and J gave up 4 bases, with 6 bases separating them. CDR3 length: 13 amino acids. The germline V gene encodes CDR1 KGHDR and CDR2 SFDVKD.

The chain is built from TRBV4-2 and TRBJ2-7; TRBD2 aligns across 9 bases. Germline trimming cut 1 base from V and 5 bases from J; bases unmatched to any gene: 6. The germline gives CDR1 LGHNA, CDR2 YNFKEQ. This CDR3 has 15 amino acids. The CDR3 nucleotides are TGTGCCAGCAGCCAAGGAACTAGCGGGTGGGACGAGCAGTACTTC. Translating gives CASSQGTSGWDEQYF.

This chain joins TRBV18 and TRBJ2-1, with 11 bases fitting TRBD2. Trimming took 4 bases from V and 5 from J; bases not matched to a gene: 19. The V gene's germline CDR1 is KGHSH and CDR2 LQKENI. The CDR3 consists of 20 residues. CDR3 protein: CASSLILAGVAPARHNEQFF. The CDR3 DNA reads TGTGCCAGCTCACTGATACTAGCGGGAGTTGCCCCCGCCCGCCACAATGAGCAGTTCTTC.

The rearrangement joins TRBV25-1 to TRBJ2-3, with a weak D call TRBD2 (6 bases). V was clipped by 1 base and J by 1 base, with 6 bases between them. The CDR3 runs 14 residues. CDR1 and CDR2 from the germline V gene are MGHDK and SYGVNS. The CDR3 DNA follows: TGTGCCAGCAGTGAATGGGGGGGCACAGATACGCAGTATTTT. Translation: CASSEWGGTDTQYF. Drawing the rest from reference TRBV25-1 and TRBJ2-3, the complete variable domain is EADIYQTPRYLVIGTGKKITLECSQTMGHDKMYWYQQDPGMELHLIHYSYGVNSTEKGDLSSESTVSRIRTEHFPLTLESARPSHTSQYLCASSEWGGTDTQYFGPGTRLTVL.

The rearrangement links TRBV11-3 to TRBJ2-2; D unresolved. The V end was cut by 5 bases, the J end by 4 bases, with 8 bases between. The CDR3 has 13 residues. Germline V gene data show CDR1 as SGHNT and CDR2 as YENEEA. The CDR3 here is CASSPLSTGELFF. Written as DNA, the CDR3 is TGTGCCAGCAGCCCCTTGTCCACCGGGGAGCTGTTTTTT. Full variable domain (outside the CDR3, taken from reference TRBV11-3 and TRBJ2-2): EAGVVQSPRYKIIEKKQPVAFWCNPISGHNTLYWYLQNLGQGPELLIRYENEEAVDDSQLPKDRFSAERLKGVDSTLKIQPAELGDSAVYLCASSPLSTGELFFGEGSRLTVL.

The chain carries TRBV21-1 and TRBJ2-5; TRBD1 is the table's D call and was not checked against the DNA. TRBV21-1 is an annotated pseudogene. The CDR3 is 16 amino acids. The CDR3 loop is CASSNSPCQSQETQYF. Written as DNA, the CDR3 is TGTGCCAGCAGCAACTCTCCGTGTCAGTCACAAGAGACCCAGTACTTC.

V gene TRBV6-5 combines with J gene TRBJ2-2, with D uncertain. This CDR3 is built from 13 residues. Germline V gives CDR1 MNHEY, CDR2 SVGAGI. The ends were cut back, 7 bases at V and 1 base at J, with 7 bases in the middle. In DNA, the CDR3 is TGTGCCAGCACCCGACAGAACACCGGGGAGCTGTTTTTT. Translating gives CASTRQNTGELFF.

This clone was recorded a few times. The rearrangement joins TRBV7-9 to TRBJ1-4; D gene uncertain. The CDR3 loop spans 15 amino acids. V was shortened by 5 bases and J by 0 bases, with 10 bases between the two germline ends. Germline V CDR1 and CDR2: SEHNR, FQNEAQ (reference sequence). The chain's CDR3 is CASSHPSTTNEKLFF. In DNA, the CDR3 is TGTGCCAGCAGCCATCCGAGTACAACTAATGAAAAACTGTTTTTT.

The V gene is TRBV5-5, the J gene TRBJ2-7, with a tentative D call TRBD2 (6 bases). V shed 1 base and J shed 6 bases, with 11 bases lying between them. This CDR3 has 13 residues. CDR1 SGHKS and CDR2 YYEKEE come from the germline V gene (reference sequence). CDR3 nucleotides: TGTGCCAGCAGCTTGTTCTTCGGGGGCGAGCAGTACTTC. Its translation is CASSLFFGGEQYF.

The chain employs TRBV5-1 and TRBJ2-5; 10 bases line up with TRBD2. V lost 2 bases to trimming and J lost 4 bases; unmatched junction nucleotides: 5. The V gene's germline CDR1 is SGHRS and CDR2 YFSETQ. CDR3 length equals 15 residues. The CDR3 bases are TGCGCCAGCAGCTTCCCTAGCGGGAGCGGAGAGACCCAGTACTTC. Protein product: CASSFPSGSGETQYF.

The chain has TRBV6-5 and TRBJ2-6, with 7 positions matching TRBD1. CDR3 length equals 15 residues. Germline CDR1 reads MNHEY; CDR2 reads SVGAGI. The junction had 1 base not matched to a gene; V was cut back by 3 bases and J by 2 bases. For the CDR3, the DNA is TGTGCCAGCAGTTATGACAGGGCTGGGGCCAACGTCCTGACTTTC. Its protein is CASSYDRAGANVLTF.

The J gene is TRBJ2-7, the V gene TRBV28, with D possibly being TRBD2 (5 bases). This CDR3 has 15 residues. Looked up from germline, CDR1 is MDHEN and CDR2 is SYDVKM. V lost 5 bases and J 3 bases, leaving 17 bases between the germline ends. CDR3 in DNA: TGTGCCAGCAGTCGGGGAATAGGACGAGTCTACGAGCAGTACTTC. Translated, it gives CASSRGIGRVYEQYF.

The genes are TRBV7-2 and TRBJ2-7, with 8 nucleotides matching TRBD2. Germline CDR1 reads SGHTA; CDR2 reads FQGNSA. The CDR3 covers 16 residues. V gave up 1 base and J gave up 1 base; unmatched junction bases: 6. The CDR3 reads CASSLGGREGSYEQYF. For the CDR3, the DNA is TGTGCCAGCAGCTTAGGGGGACGGGAGGGTTCCTACGAGCAGTACTTC. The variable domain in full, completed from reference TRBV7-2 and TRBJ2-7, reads GAGVSQSPSNKVTEKGKDVELRCDPISGHTALYWYRQSLGQGLEFLIYFQGNSAPDKSGLPSDRFSAERTGGSVSTLTIQRTQQEDSAVYLCASSLGGREGSYEQYFGPGTRLTVT.

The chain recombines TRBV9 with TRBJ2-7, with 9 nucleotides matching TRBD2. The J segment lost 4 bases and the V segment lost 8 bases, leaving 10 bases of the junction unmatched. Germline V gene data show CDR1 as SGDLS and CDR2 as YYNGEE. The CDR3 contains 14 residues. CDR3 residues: CARIQNSGSYEQYF. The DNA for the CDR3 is TGTGCCAGGATACAGAATAGCGGGAGTTACGAGCAGTACTTC.

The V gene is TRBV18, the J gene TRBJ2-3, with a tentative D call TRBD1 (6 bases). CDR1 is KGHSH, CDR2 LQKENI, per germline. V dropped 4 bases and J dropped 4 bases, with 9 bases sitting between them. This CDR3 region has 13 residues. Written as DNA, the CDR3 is TGTGCCAGCTCACAATCAGGGGCAGATACGCAGTATTTT. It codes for CASSQSGADTQYF. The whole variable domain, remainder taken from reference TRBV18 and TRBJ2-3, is NAGVMQNPRHLVRRRGQEARLRCSPMKGHSHVYWYRQLPEEGLKFMVYLQKENIIDESGMPKERFSAEFPKEGPSILRIQQVVRGDSAAYFCASSQSGADTQYFGPGTRLTVL.

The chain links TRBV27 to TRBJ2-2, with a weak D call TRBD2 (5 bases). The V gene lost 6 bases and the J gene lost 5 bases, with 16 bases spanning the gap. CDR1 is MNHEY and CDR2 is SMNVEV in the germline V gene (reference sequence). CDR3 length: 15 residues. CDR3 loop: CASSPTSLGTGELFF. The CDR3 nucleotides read TGTGCCAGCAGCCCTACTAGTTTAGGAACCGGGGAGCTGTTTTTT.

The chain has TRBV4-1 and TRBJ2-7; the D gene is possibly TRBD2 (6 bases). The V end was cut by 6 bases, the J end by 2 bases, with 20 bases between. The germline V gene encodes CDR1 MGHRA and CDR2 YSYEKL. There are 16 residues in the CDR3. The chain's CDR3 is CASRRIVAVPTYEQYF. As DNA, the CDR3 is TGCGCCAGCAGGCGAATTGTAGCGGTTCCAACCTACGAGCAGTACTTC.

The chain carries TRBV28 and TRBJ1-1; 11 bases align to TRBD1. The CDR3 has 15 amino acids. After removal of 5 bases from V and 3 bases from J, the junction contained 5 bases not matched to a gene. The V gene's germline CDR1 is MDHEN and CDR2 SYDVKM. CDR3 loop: CASSPGTGGYTEAFF. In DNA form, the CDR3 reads TGTGCCAGCAGTCCAGGGACAGGGGGATACACTGAAGCTTTCTTT.

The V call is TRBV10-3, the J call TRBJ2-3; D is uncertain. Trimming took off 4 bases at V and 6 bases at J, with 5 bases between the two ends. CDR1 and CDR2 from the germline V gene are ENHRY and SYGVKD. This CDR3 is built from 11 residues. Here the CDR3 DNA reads TGTGCCATCAGTGGGCGGGATACGCAGTATTTT. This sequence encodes CAISGRDTQYF.

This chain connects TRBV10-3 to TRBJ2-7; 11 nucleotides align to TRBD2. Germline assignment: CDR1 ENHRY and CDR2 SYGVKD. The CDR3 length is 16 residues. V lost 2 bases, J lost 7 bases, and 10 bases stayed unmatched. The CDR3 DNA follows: TGTGCCATCAGTGAGACTACTAGCGGGAGAGTGTATGAGCAGTACTTC. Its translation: CAISETTSGRVYEQYF.